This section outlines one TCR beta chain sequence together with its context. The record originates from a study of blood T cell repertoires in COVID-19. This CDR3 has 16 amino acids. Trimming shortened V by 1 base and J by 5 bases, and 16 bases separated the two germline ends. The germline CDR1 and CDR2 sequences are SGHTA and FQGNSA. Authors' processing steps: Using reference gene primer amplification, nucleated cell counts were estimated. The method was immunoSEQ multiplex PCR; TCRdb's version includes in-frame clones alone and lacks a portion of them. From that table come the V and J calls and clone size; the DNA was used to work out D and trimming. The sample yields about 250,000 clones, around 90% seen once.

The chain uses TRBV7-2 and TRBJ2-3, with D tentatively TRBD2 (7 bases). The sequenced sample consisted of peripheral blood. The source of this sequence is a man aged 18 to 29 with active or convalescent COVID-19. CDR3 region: CASSLGGGDKLDTQYF. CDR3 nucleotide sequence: TGTGCCAGCAGCTTAGGAGGGGGGGATAAGCTAGATACGCAGTATTTT.